The 14 T cell receptor beta chains in this list originate from one sample, sequenced in a study of T-cell memory formation after mild COVID-19. TCRdb redid the calling of the 5' RACE reads with MiXCR, one entry per CDR3 protein. The sample holds under 450,000 distinct CDR3 sequences; 20% to 25% are singletons and the top ten take 21%. Sequencing was done on a sample of PBMCs or a T cell subset sorted from them (not recorded which). Receptors were obtained from a man younger than 35 who had mild COVID-19 (a few samples of this study predate the infection). Cell type and time point are not known.

The chain carries TRBV6-5 and TRBJ2-4, with 7 bases that match TRBD2. The CDR3 consists of 16 residues. Germline V lookup: CDR1 MNHEY, CDR2 SVGAGI. Trimming at V came to 5 bases and at J to 1 base, leaving 8 bases not matched to a gene. The CDR3 DNA sequence: TGTGCCAGCAGTCAAGGCGGGGGAAGCGCCAAAAACATTCAGTACTTC. Translation gives CASSQGGGSAKNIQYF.

The chain employs TRBV5-4 and TRBJ2-7; D is uncertain. Trimming pared 0 bases from V and 6 bases from J, leaving 16 bases between. This CDR3 region has 15 residues. Germline V gene sequence: CDR1 SGHNT, CDR2 YYREEE (reference sequence). The chain's CDR3 is CASSLDLGPSGEQYF. The CDR3 nucleotides are TGTGCCAGCAGCTTGGATCTGGGCCCATCGGGCGAGCAGTACTTC.

This clonotype was found once. The chain carries TRBV20-1 and TRBJ2-7; D is perhaps TRBD1 (7 bases). Germline V gene data show CDR1 as DFQATT and CDR2 as SNEGSKA (reference sequence). CDR3 length: 13 residues. V lost 5 bases to trimming and J lost 6 bases, with 17 bases between them. CDR3 loop: CSAHSRGDSEQYF. The CDR3 DNA is TGCAGTGCTCATAGCAGGGGGGACTCCGAGCAGTACTTC.

A few counts support this clonotype. The chain joins TRBV20-1 to TRBJ2-5, with TRBD2 matching over 8 bases. CDR1 and CDR2 from the germline V gene are DFQATT and SNEGSKA (reference sequence). The CDR3 has 13 amino acids. J gave up 5 bases and V 6 bases, and 8 bases lay outside the gene matches. The CDR3 is CSAPAGALETQYF. The DNA of the CDR3 is TGCAGTGCCCCAGCGGGGGCGTTGGAGACCCAGTACTTC.

This chain joins TRBV11-1 and TRBJ2-4, with D uncertain. Germline V lookup: CDR1 SGHAT, CDR2 FQDESV (reference sequence). The CDR3 has 17 amino acids. Between the trimmed V and J ends, which lost 0 bases and 8 bases, there was a span of 20 bases. The CDR3 sequence is CASSLAGRILPPDIQYF. In DNA form, the CDR3 reads TGTGCCAGCAGCTTAGCCGGAAGGATCTTGCCTCCAGACATTCAGTACTTC.

The chain recombines TRBV7-9 with TRBJ1-4; D possibly corresponds to TRBD1 (6 bases). The germline gives CDR1 SEHNR, CDR2 FQNEAQ (reference sequence). This CDR3 has 14 amino acids. V was shortened by 5 bases and J by 8 bases, with 15 bases between the two germline ends. The CDR3 coding sequence is TGTGCCAGCAGCGTTGCAGGGGTAGGAGAAAAACTGTTTTTT. This encodes CASSVAGVGEKLFF.

This chain uses TRBV6-6 with TRBJ1-6; TRBD1 might be the D (6 bases). CDR1 is MNHNY, CDR2 SVGAGI, per germline (reference sequence). The CDR3 runs to 17 residues. V was clipped by 6 bases and J by 4 bases, with 19 bases between them. DNA for the CDR3: TGTGCCAGCAGGGAGACAGGCCGGTTAGCGTATAATTCACCCCTCCACTTT. Translation gives CASRETGRLAYNSPLHF.

J is TRBJ1-1 and V is TRBV9; 7 nucleotides align to TRBD1. In germline, CDR1 is SGDLS, CDR2 YYNGEE. With V trimmed by 4 bases and J by 4 bases, 10 bases remained unmatched. This CDR3 has 15 amino acids. CDR3 in DNA: TGTGCCAGCAGCTCAGGCACAGGGGTAGGCACTGAAGCTTTCTTT. Amino acids: CASSSGTGVGTEAFF. The variable domain in full, completed from reference TRBV9 and TRBJ1-1, reads DSGVTQTPKHLITATGQRVTLRCSPRSGDLSVYWYQQSLDQGLQFLIQYYNGEERAKGNILERFSAQQFPDLHSELNLSSLELGDSALYFCASSSGTGVGTEAFFGQGTRLTVV.

V usage is TRBV3-1 and J usage is TRBJ2-1; maybe TRBD1 (7 bases). Trimming pared 4 bases from V and 6 bases from J, leaving 16 bases between. Germline CDR1 reads LGHDT; CDR2 reads YNNKEL (reference sequence). The CDR3 is 15 residues long. CDR3 nucleotides: TGTGCCAGCAGCCGGCGGGACAGTCGGGGCAATGAGCAGTTCTTC. This translates into CASSRRDSRGNEQFF.

CDR3 residues: CSVRTGDNSPLHF. Here the CDR3 DNA reads TGCAGCGTTCGGACAGGGGATAATTCACCCCTCCACTTT. The chain couples TRBV29-1 to TRBJ1-6; 9 positions match TRBD1. This CDR3 is 13 amino acids long. V gave up 5 bases and J gave up 5 bases; unmatched junction bases: 1. Germline V gene data show CDR1 as SQVTM and CDR2 as ANQGSEA.

This clonotype was counted many times. This rearrangement joins TRBV12-3 or TRBV12-4 to TRBJ1-4; D is possibly TRBD1 (5 bases). CDR3 size: 15 residues. V was shortened by 7 bases and J by 11 bases, with 23 bases between the two germline ends. The CDR3 is CASNDSRDPSQKLFF. CDR3 DNA sequence: TGTGCCAGCAATGATTCCCGGGACCCATCACAGAAACTGTTTTTT.

The chain carries TRBV29-1 and TRBJ2-2; 9 bases are shared with TRBD1. The CDR3 totals 14 residues. Germline CDR1 reads SQVTM; CDR2 reads ANQGSEA. J gave up 1 base and V 4 bases, and 1 base lay outside the gene matches. DNA for the CDR3: TGCAGCGTTGGGGGACAGGGGAACACCGGGGAGCTGTTTTTT. This translates into CSVGGQGNTGELFF.

This clonotype was detected only once. This sequence joins TRBV7-2 and TRBJ2-1; 12 positions match TRBD2. There are 15 residues in the CDR3. V dropped 5 bases and J dropped 7; count of bases not matched to a gene: 6. Germline V CDR1 and CDR2: SGHTA, FQGNSA. The CDR3: CASSPTSGSMNEQFF. CDR3 sequence (DNA): TGTGCCAGCAGCCCGACTAGCGGGAGTATGAATGAGCAGTTCTTC.

This clonotype was observed a few times. The chain uses TRBV29-1 and TRBJ1-6; no reliable D call. Germline V gene sequence: CDR1 SQVTM, CDR2 ANQGSEA. The CDR3 length is 13 residues. Trimming took off 1 base at V and 7 bases at J, with 8 bases between the two ends. The CDR3 protein is CSVEVRSNSPLHF. CDR3 nucleotides: TGCAGCGTTGAAGTCCGATCCAATTCACCCCTCCACTTT.